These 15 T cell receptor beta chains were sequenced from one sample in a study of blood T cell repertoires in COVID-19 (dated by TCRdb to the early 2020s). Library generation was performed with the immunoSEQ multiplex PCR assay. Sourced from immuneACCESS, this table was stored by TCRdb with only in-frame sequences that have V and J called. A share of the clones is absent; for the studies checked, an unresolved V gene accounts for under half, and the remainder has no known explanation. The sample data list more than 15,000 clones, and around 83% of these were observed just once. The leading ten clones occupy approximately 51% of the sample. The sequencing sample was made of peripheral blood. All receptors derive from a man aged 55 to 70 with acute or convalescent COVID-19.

CDR3 loop: CASSLGTSVSSYNEQFF. CDR3 bases: TGTGCCAGCAGCTTGGGGACTAGCGTGAGCTCCTACAATGAGCAGTTCTTC. The chain employs TRBV5-4 and TRBJ2-1, with 9 bases fitting TRBD2. With V trimmed by 0 bases and J by 0 bases, 4 bases remained unmatched. Germline CDR1 and CDR2: SGHNT and YYREEE (reference sequence). The CDR3 is 17 amino acids.

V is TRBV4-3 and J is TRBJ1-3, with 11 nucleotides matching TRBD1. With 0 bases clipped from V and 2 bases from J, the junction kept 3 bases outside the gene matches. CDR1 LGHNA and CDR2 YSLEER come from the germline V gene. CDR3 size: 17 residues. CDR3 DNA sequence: TGCGCCAGCAGCCAAGATTTGGGACAGGGGGCTGGAAACACCATATATTTT. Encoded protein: CASSQDLGQGAGNTIYF.

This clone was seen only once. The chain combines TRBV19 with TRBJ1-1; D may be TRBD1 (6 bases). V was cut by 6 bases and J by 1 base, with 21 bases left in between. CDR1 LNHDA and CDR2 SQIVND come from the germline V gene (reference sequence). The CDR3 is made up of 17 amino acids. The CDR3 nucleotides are TGTGCCAGTAGGGAGCTGGGGGCAGGTATGAGGAACACTGAAGCTTTCTTT. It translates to CASRELGAGMRNTEAFF.

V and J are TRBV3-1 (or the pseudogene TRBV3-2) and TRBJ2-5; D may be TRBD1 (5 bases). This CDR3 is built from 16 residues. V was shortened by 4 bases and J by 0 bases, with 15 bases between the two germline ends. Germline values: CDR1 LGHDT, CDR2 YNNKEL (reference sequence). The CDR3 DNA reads TGTGCCAGCAGCCTAGCCGACCCAGGGTACCAAGAGACCCAGTACTTC. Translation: CASSLADPGYQETQYF.

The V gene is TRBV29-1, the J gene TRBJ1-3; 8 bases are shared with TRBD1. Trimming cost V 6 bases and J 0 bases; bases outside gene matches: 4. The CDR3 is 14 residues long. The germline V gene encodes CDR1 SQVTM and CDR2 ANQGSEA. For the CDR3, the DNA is TGCAGCGTGATGACAGGGGACTCTGGAAACACCATATATTTT. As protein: CSVMTGDSGNTIYF.

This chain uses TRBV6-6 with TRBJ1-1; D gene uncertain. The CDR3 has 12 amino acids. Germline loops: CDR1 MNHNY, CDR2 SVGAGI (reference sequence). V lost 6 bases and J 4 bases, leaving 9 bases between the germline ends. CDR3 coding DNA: TGTGCCAGCAGCCTCCGGGGCACTGAAGCTTTCTTT. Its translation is CASSLRGTEAFF.

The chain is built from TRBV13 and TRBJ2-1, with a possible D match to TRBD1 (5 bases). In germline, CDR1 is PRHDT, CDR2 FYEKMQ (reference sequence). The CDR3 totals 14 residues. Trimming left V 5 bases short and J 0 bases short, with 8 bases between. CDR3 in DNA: TGTGCCAGCAGCCAGGGAACCTCCTACAATGAGCAGTTCTTC. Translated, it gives CASSQGTSYNEQFF.

The CDR3 nucleotides are TGTGCCAGCAGCCTACAGGGGGTGGGCTACGAGCAGTACTTC. Translation gives CASSLQGVGYEQYF. This chain links TRBV11-3 with TRBJ2-7; 8 bases are shared with TRBD1. There are 14 residues in the CDR3. Per the germline V gene, CDR1 is SGHNT and CDR2 is YENEEA. After removal of 5 bases from V and 3 bases from J, the junction contained 6 bases not matched to a gene.

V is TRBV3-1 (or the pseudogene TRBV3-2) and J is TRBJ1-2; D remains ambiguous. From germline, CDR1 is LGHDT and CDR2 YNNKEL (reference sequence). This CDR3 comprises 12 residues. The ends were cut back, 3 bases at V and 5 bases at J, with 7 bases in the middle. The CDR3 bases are TGTGCCAGCAGCCAGGGCGGGTATGGCTACACCTTC. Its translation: CASSQGGYGYTF.

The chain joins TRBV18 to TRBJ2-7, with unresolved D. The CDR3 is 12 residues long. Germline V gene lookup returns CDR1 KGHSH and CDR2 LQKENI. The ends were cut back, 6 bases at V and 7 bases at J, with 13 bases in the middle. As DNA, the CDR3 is TGTGCCAGCTCGGCCCATACGGAGGAGCAGTACTTC. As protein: CASSAHTEEQYF.

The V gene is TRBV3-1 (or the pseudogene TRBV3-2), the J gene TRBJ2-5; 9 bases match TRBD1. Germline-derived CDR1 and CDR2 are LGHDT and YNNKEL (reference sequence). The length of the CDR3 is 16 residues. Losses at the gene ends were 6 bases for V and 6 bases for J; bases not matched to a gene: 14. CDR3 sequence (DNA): TGTGCCAGCAGTCGAGATCCCAACAGGGGGCAGAAGACCCAGTACTTC. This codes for CASSRDPNRGQKTQYF.

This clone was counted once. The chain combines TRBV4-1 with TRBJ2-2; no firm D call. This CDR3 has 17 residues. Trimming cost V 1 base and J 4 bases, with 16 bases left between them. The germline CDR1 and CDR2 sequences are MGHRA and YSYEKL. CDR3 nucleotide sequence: TGCGCCAGCAGCCAAGCTGCACCCTCCAGTGTCACCGGGGAGCTGTTTTTT. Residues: CASSQAAPSSVTGELFF.

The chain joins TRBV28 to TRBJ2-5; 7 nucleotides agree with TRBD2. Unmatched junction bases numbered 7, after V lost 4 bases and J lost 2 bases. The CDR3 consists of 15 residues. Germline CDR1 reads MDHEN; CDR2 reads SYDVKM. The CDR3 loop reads CASSYPGLPQETQYF. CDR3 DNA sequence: TGTGCCAGCAGTTACCCGGGACTACCTCAAGAGACCCAGTACTTC. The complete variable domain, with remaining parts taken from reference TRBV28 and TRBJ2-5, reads DVKVTQSSRYLVKRTGEKVFLECVQDMDHENMFWYRQDPGLGLRLIYFSYDVKMKEKGDIPEGYSVSREKKERFSLILESASTNQTSMYLCASSYPGLPQETQYFGPGTRLLVL.

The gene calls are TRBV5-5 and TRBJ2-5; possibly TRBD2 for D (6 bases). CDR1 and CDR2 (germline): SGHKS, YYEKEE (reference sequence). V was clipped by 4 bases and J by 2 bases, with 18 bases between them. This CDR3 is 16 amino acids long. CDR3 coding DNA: TGTGCCAGCAGCCTGGGCCCTAGCGCCGCGCAAGAGACCCAGTACTTC. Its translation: CASSLGPSAAQETQYF.

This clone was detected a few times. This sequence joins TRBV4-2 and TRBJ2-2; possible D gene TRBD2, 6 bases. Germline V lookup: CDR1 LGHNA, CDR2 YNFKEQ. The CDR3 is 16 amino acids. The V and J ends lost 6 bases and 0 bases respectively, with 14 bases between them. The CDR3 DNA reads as TGTGCCAGCAGACGCGGGGAAGGGTCGAACACCGGGGAGCTGTTTTTT. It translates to CASRRGEGSNTGELFF.